The present entry profiles one T cell receptor (beta chain) with its context. The CDR3 spans 12 residues. Trimming removed 3 bases from V and 8 bases from J, with 7 bases in between. The V gene's germline CDR1 is LNHDA and CDR2 SQIVND (reference sequence). This sample was included in a study of blood T cell repertoires in COVID-19. The protocol was immunoSEQ multiplex PCR, while the TCRdb copy is restricted to in-frame clones and leaves out a portion. The sample has about 120,000 clones, 80% to 90% seen once. The TCR originated in a man aged 70 or older with active or convalescent COVID-19. The specimen sequenced was peripheral blood. The chain combines TRBV19 with TRBJ1-4; D is unresolved. DNA for the CDR3: TGTGCCAGTAGTATTCGCGGGGAAAAACTGTTTTTT. Translated, it gives CASSIRGEKLFF.